Each of the 10 T cell receptor beta chains below was sequenced from the same sample in a study of shared clonotypes between healthy human individuals. It was CD45RO-negative cells, positively selected for CCR7, that made up naive CD8 cells, with terminally differentiated effector memory CD45RA+ cells excluded. The repertoire was sequenced with immunoSEQ multiplex PCR; TCRdb's copy has only in-frame clones and lacks some. The data show over 800,000 clones, almost 95% seen once. Sample: naive CD8+ T cells sorted from blood. Source of these receptors: a man between 25 and 39 years old in good health.

This chain links TRBV9 with TRBJ2-2; maybe TRBD2 (5 bases). The V gene's germline CDR1 is SGDLS and CDR2 YYNGEE. Between the trimmed V and J ends, which lost 6 bases and 2 bases, there was a span of 11 bases. CDR3 size: 14 residues. This chain's CDR3 is CASTGRVNTGELFF. CDR3 bases: TGTGCCAGCACCGGGCGGGTCAACACCGGGGAGCTGTTTTTT.

J is TRBJ2-1 and V is TRBV4-1; 7 bases line up with TRBD2. Trimming removed 5 bases from V and 0 bases from J; junction bases left unmatched: 7. The CDR3 has 16 amino acids. Germline V gives CDR1 MGHRA, CDR2 YSYEKL. In DNA, the CDR3 is TGCGCCAGCAGCAACTCGACTAGCAGCTCCTACAATGAGCAGTTCTTC. As protein: CASSNSTSSSYNEQFF.

A single count supports this clone. The gene calls are TRBV30 and TRBJ2-5, with a possible D match to TRBD1 (6 bases). With 1 base removed from V and 0 bases from J, the gap between germline ends came to 9 bases. The CDR3 runs 14 residues. The germline V gene encodes CDR1 GTSNPN and CDR2 SVGIG (reference sequence). The CDR3 here is CAWSGTVYQETQYF. In DNA, the CDR3 is TGTGCCTGGAGTGGGACAGTGTACCAAGAGACCCAGTACTTC. Combining the CDR3 with reference TRBV30 and TRBJ2-5 gives the whole variable domain SQTIHQWPATLVQPVGSPLSLECTVEGTSNPNLYWYRQAAGRGLQLLFYSVGIGQISSEVPQNLSASRPQDRQFILSSKKLLLSDSGFYLCAWSGTVYQETQYFGPGTRLLVL.

The genes are TRBV28 and TRBJ2-5; D remains unclear. The CDR3 consists of 13 residues. V was shortened by 1 base and J by 2 bases, with 5 bases between the two germline ends. Germline V gives CDR1 MDHEN, CDR2 SYDVKM. The CDR3 protein is CASSLFQQETQYF. Here the CDR3 DNA reads TGTGCCAGCAGTTTATTTCAGCAAGAGACCCAGTACTTC.

V and J are TRBV27 and TRBJ2-6; 12 bases line up with TRBD2. The junction had 8 bases not matched to a gene; V was cut back by 6 bases and J by 2 bases. CDR1 is MNHEY and CDR2 is SMNVEV in the germline V gene (reference sequence). The CDR3 totals 18 residues. The CDR3 loop reads CASSLLTSGRPGANVLTF. CDR3 coding DNA: TGTGCCAGCAGCCTGCTGACTAGCGGGAGACCTGGGGCCAACGTCCTGACTTTC.

A remark on this clone: The sample contains more than one DNA sequence encoding this CDR3. V and J are TRBV27 and TRBJ2-5; D not resolved. There are 14 residues in the CDR3. CDR1 MNHEY and CDR2 SMNVEV come from the germline V gene (reference sequence). The V gene lost 5 bases and the J gene lost 2 bases, with 12 bases spanning the gap. The CDR3 sequence is CASSPLTSQETQYF. The DNA of the CDR3 is TGTGCCAGCAGTCCCTTGACATCTCAAGAGACCCAGTACTTC.

The gene calls are TRBV9 and TRBJ2-5, with TRBD1 identical over 10 bases. The germline CDR1 and CDR2 sequences are SGDLS and YYNGEE. J gave up 5 bases and V 4 bases, and 11 bases lay outside the gene matches. This CDR3 comprises 16 residues. This chain's CDR3 is CASSPRMTGGLETQYF. The CDR3 DNA sequence: TGTGCCAGCAGCCCGAGGATGACAGGGGGCTTGGAGACCCAGTACTTC.

The chain recombines TRBV20-1 with TRBJ1-1; D gene ambiguous. The V end lost 3 bases, the J end lost 3 bases, and 5 bases lay between the germline ends. CDR1 and CDR2 from the germline V gene are DFQATT and SNEGSKA (reference sequence). The CDR3 sequence is 11 residues long. In DNA form, the CDR3 reads TGCAGTGCTAGGGTTGACACTGAAGCTTTCTTT. Translated: CSARVDTEAFF.

This sequence joins TRBV18 and TRBJ2-7; D is possibly TRBD1 or TRBD2 (5 bases each). The V gene's germline CDR1 is KGHSH and CDR2 LQKENI. V was pared by 5 bases and J by 0 bases, with 14 bases between. The CDR3 has 15 residues. CDR3 in amino acids: CASSEGRTTSYEQYF. The CDR3 DNA reads TGTGCCAGCTCAGAGGGGCGCACCACCTCCTACGAGCAGTACTTC.

CDR3 loop: CASSPGLVAYEQYF. As DNA, the CDR3 is TGTGCCAGCAGCCCTGGACTAGTTGCCTACGAGCAGTACTTC. This chain uses TRBV5-6 with TRBJ2-7, with TRBD2 matching 7 bases. The CDR3 is 14 residues long. The J segment lost 2 bases and the V segment lost 4 bases, leaving 6 bases of the junction unmatched. Germline CDR1 and CDR2: SGHDT and YYEEEE.